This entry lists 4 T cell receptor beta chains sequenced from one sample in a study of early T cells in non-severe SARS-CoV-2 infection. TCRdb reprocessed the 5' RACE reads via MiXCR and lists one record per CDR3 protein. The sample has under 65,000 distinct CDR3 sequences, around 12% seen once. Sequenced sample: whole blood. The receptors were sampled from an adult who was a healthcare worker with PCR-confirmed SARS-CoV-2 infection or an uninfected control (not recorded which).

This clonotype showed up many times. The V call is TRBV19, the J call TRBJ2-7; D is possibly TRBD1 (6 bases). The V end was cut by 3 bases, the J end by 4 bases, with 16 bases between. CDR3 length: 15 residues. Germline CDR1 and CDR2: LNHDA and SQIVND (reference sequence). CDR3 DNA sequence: TGTGCCAGTAGTATCCCGGACAGCTTGATATACGAGCAGTACTTC. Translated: CASSIPDSLIYEQYF.

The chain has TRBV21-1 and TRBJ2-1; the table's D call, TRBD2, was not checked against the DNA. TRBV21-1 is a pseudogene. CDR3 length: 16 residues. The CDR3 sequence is CASSKRGLAGVNEQFF. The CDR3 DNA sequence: TGTGCCAGCAGCAAAAGGGGCCTAGCGGGGGTAAATGAGCAGTTCTTC.

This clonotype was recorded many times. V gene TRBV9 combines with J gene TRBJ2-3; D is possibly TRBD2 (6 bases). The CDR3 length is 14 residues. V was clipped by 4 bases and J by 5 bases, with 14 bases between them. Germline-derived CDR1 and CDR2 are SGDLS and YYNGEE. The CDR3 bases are TGTGCCAGCAGCCCCAACATCGGGGGAGATACGCAGTATTTT. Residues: CASSPNIGGDTQYF.

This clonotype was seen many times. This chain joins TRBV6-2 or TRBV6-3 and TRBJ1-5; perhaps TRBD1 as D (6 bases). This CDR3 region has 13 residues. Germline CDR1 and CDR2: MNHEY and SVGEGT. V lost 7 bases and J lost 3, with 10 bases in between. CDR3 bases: TGTGCCAGCAAGCGGGGGCCCAATCAGCCCCAGCATTTT. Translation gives CASKRGPNQPQHF.